Following are 22 T cell receptor beta chains from one sample sequenced in a study of shared clonotypes between healthy human individuals. Clones were sequenced by immunoSEQ multiplex PCR, and TCRdb holds only the in-frame ones, with some missing. In the table there are approximately 1,500,000 clones, over 95% of which are singletons. The specimen sequenced was naive CD4+ T cells sorted from blood. The subset was: CD45RA+ positively selected. The receptor set was obtained from a man aged 25 to 40 in good health.

The chain is built from TRBV5-5 and TRBJ2-3; 7 bases agree with TRBD2. The CDR3 length is 14 residues. Germline V CDR1 and CDR2: SGHKS, YYEKEE (reference sequence). The trim removed 3 bases at V and 6 bases at J, leaving 7 bases unmatched. Written as DNA, the CDR3 is TGTGCCAGCAGCTCGTACGGACTAGGCGATACGCAGTATTTT. Protein: CASSSYGLGDTQYF.

The chain links TRBV4-3 to TRBJ2-5; D uncertain. This CDR3 region has 16 residues. V lost 0 bases to trimming and J lost 2 bases, with 13 bases between them. The V gene's germline CDR1 is LGHNA and CDR2 YSLEER. CDR3: CASSQDRRQLQETQYF. The CDR3 nucleotides are TGCGCCAGCAGCCAAGATCGTAGGCAGCTTCAAGAGACCCAGTACTTC.

This chain links TRBV12-1 with TRBJ1-1; whether TRBD1, the table's D call, matches the DNA was not checked. TRBV12-1 represents a pseudogene. The CDR3 is 15 amino acids. The CDR3 DNA is TGTGCCAGCAGCTCCCGGACAAGCATGAACACTGAAGCTTTCTTT. Protein product: CASSSRTSMNTEAFF.

V gene TRBV6-1 combines with J gene TRBJ1-3; D is ambiguous. V dropped 8 bases and J dropped 0 bases, with 11 bases sitting between them. Germline V gene sequence: CDR1 MNHNS, CDR2 SASEGT. CDR3 length equals 14 residues. The CDR3 loop reads CASVSLASGNTIYF. The CDR3 DNA sequence: TGTGCCAGCGTCAGTCTAGCCTCTGGAAACACCATATATTTT.

This clone is a singleton in its sample. The V call is TRBV11-1, the J call TRBJ2-5, with D unresolved. Germline lookup yields CDR1 SGHAT and CDR2 FQDESV (reference sequence). The CDR3 is made up of 13 amino acids. V was trimmed by 3 bases and J by 2 bases, leaving 7 bases between them. In nucleotides, the CDR3 is TGTGCCAGCAGCTTCGAGAGACAAGAGACCCAGTACTTC. Translating it yields CASSFERQETQYF.

The chain couples TRBV19 to TRBJ2-6; D is ambiguous. Germline lookup yields CDR1 LNHDA and CDR2 SQIVND (reference sequence). This CDR3 is built from 15 residues. Deletions cut 3 bases from V and 1 base from J, with 7 bases between. In DNA form, the CDR3 reads TGTGCCAGTAGTATGAGTTCTTCTGGGGCCAACGTCCTGACTTTC. It is translated as CASSMSSSGANVLTF.

This chain joins TRBV27 and TRBJ1-5; D ambiguous. Germline loops: CDR1 MNHEY, CDR2 SMNVEV (reference sequence). V lost 7 bases and J lost 2, with 12 bases in between. The CDR3 sequence is 14 residues long. CDR3 protein: CASTEHGGNQPQHF. CDR3 sequence (DNA): TGTGCCAGCACCGAACATGGGGGCAATCAGCCCCAGCATTTT.

The chain uses TRBV7-2 and TRBJ2-3; D is ambiguous. Trimming cost V 2 bases and J 4 bases, with 19 bases left between them. This CDR3 has 17 amino acids. Germline CDR1 SGHTA, CDR2 FQGNSA. The DNA for the CDR3 is TGTGCCAGCAGCTTACAAATCTCCGATGGCAGGTCAGATACGCAGTATTTT. Translation: CASSLQISDGRSDTQYF.

Remarks on this clone: Other DNA sequences in this sample translate to the same CDR3. V is TRBV10-3 and J is TRBJ2-7, with D unclear. The CDR3 has 11 residues. V dropped 2 bases and J dropped 5 bases, with 4 bases sitting between them. In germline, CDR1 is ENHRY, CDR2 SYGVKD. In DNA form, the CDR3 reads TGTGCCATCAGTGAGCTGGACGAGCAGTACTTC. This translates into CAISELDEQYF.

The chain employs TRBV2 and TRBJ2-1; D remains unclear. This CDR3 is 12 amino acids long. Trimming took 8 bases from V and 4 from J, leaving 9 bases between them. Germline V lookup: CDR1 SNHLY, CDR2 FYNNEI. The CDR3 coding sequence is TGTGCCAGCGTTCCAGAGTACAATGAGCAGTTCTTC. Protein sequence: CASVPEYNEQFF.

The sample holds one count of this clone. The chain has TRBV18 and TRBJ2-5; 10 nucleotides align to TRBD1. Germline-derived CDR1 and CDR2 are KGHSH and LQKENI. V gave up 0 bases and J gave up 2 bases; unmatched junction bases: 6. This CDR3 is built from 17 residues. CDR3: CASSPPVRDRGQETQYF. The CDR3 DNA sequence: TGTGCCAGCTCACCACCGGTCCGGGACAGGGGACAAGAGACCCAGTACTTC.

The rearrangement uses TRBV6-1 and TRBJ1-2, with TRBD1 matching over 12 bases. Germline assignment: CDR1 MNHNS and CDR2 SASEGT. The CDR3 totals 15 residues. V shed 4 bases, J shed 4 bases, and the junction held 4 bases outside the gene matches. CDR3 bases: TGTGCCAGCAGTGCGGGACAGGGGGCTTCCTATGGCTACACCTTC. Translation gives CASSAGQGASYGYTF.

CDR3 residues: CASSIDPNRDLQFF. CDR3 bases: TGTGCCAGTAGTATAGATCCCAATAGGGACTTGCAGTTCTTC. This chain uses TRBV19 with TRBJ2-1; TRBD2 might be the D (6 bases). V was pared by 0 bases and J by 12 bases, with 15 bases between. The CDR3 consists of 14 residues. CDR1 and CDR2 from the germline V gene are LNHDA and SQIVND (reference sequence).

The gene calls are TRBV10-3 and TRBJ2-1, with 10 bases fitting TRBD2. CDR3 length equals 16 residues. The junction had 1 base not matched to a gene; V was cut back by 0 bases and J by 2 bases. Looked up from germline, CDR1 is ENHRY and CDR2 is SYGVKD. CDR3 loop: CAISESSGRAYNEQFF. CDR3 nucleotide sequence: TGTGCCATCAGTGAGTCGAGCGGGAGGGCCTACAATGAGCAGTTCTTC.

V usage is TRBV5-1 and J usage is TRBJ2-7, with D maybe TRBD2 (6 bases). Germline-derived CDR1 and CDR2 are SGHRS and YFSETQ. V was cut by 0 bases and J by 2 bases, with 12 bases left in between. The length of the CDR3 is 15 residues. CDR3 DNA sequence: TGCGCCAGCAGCTTGGAAGGGACTTCCCCCTACGAGCAGTACTTC. Residues: CASSLEGTSPYEQYF.

The sample holds a few counts of this clone. The chain couples TRBV9 to TRBJ2-5; TRBD1 is a possible D gene (6 bases). CDR3 size: 14 residues. The germline V and J ends were trimmed by 0 bases and 5 bases, with 11 bases remaining between them. Germline V gene sequence: CDR1 SGDLS, CDR2 YYNGEE. The chain's CDR3 is CASSVAWQGETQYF. In DNA, the CDR3 is TGTGCCAGCAGCGTAGCCTGGCAGGGGGAGACCCAGTACTTC.

V is TRBV11-3 and J is TRBJ2-3; 8 bases are shared with TRBD1. Trimming at V came to 6 bases and at J to 1 base, leaving 6 bases not matched to a gene. CDR3 size: 15 residues. The germline V gene has CDR1 SGHNT and CDR2 YENEEA. As DNA, the CDR3 is TGTGCCAGCAGTTGGACAGGGAGCGGCACAGATACGCAGTATTTT. Residues: CASSWTGSGTDTQYF.

This rearrangement joins TRBV2 to TRBJ2-2, with 8 bases identical to TRBD2. The CDR3 has 17 residues. The V segment lost 2 bases and the J segment 6 bases; nucleotides outside the gene matches: 11. Germline assignment: CDR1 SNHLY and CDR2 FYNNEI. The CDR3 protein is CASSELTSVEVPGELFF. The CDR3 nucleotides are TGTGCCAGCAGTGAACTGACTAGCGTTGAGGTACCCGGGGAGCTGTTTTTT.

Comment on this clone: Other nucleotide sequences in the sample specify the same CDR3. The chain links TRBV18 to TRBJ1-3, with D perhaps matching TRBD1 (6 bases). V lost 0 bases to trimming and J lost 1 base, with 10 bases between them. Germline V gene data show CDR1 as KGHSH and CDR2 as LQKENI. This CDR3 comprises 16 residues. CDR3 sequence (DNA): TGTGCCAGCTCACCACCGGGGCAGGGGTCTGGAAACACCATATATTTT. The encoded protein is CASSPPGQGSGNTIYF. Supplemented by reference TRBV18 and TRBJ1-3, the full variable domain reads NAGVMQNPRHLVRRRGQEARLRCSPMKGHSHVYWYRQLPEEGLKFMVYLQKENIIDESGMPKERFSAEFPKEGPSILRIQQVVRGDSAAYFCASSPPGQGSGNTIYFGEGSWLTVV.

The rearrangement links TRBV5-1 to TRBJ2-3; TRBD2 aligns across 8 bases. The CDR3 sequence is 14 residues long. The ends lost 4 bases at V and 0 bases at J; junction bases unmatched: 1. Looked up from germline, CDR1 is SGHRS and CDR2 is YFSETQ. DNA for the CDR3: TGCGCCAGCAGCAAGCGGGGGAGCACAGATACGCAGTATTTT. It codes for CASSKRGSTDTQYF.

This chain uses TRBV7-7 with TRBJ2-7, with 7 bases lining up with TRBD2. V was clipped by 5 bases and J by 2 bases; unmatched bases: 9. Germline CDR1 is SSHAT and CDR2 is FNYEAQ (reference sequence). The CDR3 contains 15 residues. CDR3 loop: CASSASVGRPYEQYF. The DNA of the CDR3 is TGTGCCAGCAGCGCATCGGTCGGGAGGCCCTACGAGCAGTACTTC.

V usage is TRBV25-1 and J usage is TRBJ2-7, with 11 nucleotides matching TRBD2. CDR3 length equals 15 residues. Trimming at V came to 4 bases and at J to 6 bases, leaving 8 bases not matched to a gene. Germline V gene sequence: CDR1 MGHDK, CDR2 SYGVNS. CDR3 residues: CASSVLAGGLGEQYF. The DNA for the CDR3 is TGTGCCAGCAGTGTCTTAGCGGGAGGGCTTGGCGAGCAGTACTTC.